The text below deals with one TCR beta chain. Its antigen is still unknown. PCR employed 60 Vbeta and 13 Jbeta primers. Assay: immunoSEQ multiplex PCR; the TCRdb copy retains only in-frame clones and omits some. The repertoire consists of a few hundred thousand clones, with 92% occurring once and the leading ten covering about 1.8%. The data were obtained in a study of cytomegalovirus exposure and HLA in healthy donors. Study context: Researchers found that just over 80% of almost 400 genotyped donors fell within the Caucasian-associated ancestry cluster. Study-wide findings and caveats: While the bulk of TCR sequences proved rare, some public TCRs turned up in many donors. According to an earlier analysis, most TCR beta V segments yielded productive rearrangements about 87% or about 30% of the time. The authors enumerated around 150 TCR beta chains as linked to cytomegalovirus.

The CDR3 runs to 15 residues. V gave up 5 bases and J gave up 7 bases; unmatched junction bases: 11. Germline lookup yields CDR1 SGHDT and CDR2 YYEEEE. V and J are TRBV5-6 and TRBJ1-2, with TRBD1 matching over 10 bases. The TCR was taken from a girl aged 2 to 9 in good health and CMV-seronegative. The sequenced sample was PBMCs. CDR3 coding DNA: TGTGCCAGCAGACAGACCGGGACAGGGGATCGTGGCTACACCTTC. Residues: CASRQTGTGDRGYTF.